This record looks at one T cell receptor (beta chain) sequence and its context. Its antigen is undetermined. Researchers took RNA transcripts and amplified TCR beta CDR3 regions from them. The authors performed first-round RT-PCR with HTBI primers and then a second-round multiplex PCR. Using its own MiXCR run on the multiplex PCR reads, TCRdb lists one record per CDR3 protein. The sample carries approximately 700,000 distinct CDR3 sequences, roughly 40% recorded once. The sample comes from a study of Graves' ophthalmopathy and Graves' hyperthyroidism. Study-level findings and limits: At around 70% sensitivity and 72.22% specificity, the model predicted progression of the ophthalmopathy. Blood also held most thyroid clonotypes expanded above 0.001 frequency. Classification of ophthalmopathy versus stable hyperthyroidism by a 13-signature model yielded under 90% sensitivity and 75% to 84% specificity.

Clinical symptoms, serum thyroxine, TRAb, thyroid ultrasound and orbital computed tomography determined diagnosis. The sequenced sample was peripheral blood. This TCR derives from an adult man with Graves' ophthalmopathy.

In DNA, the CDR3 is TGCAGTGCTAGAGATCTTACTAGCGCCTACTCCTACGAGCAGTACTTC. It yields the protein CSARDLTSAYSYEQYF. The chain combines TRBV20-1 with TRBJ2-7; 7 bases agree with TRBD2. The CDR3 runs to 16 residues. Germline CDR1 and CDR2: DFQATT and SNEGSKA (reference sequence). V lost 0 bases to trimming and J lost 0 bases; unmatched junction nucleotides: 8.